This entry is about one T cell receptor (beta chain). As yet, its antigen is unknown. Via MiXCR, TCRdb re-called the reads, giving one row per CDR3 protein. The profile shows about 140,000 distinct CDR3 sequences, under 8% of them singletons. Germline CDR1 and CDR2: DFQATT and SNEGSKA (reference sequence). CDR3 length equals 11 residues. V lost 8 bases to trimming and J lost 5 bases; unmatched junction nucleotides: 6. This record belongs to a study of T cell repertoires in cytomegalovirus infection. Study details: Public signatures in TCR beta pointed to CMV infection and matching HLA type. Study conclusions and caveats: There were carriers of CMV plus the relevant HLA, and cumulative public TCR beta family frequency identified them. Clonotype analysis showed dominance of the ex vivo response by HLA-C-restricted CMV-specific TCR beta clonotypes.

Sequenced sample: PBMCs. The clonotype originates from a human donor in good health (CMV status not recorded). Some clones in this sample may be carry-over from other donors' samples. This chain connects TRBV20-1 to TRBJ2-7; 7 bases are a match to TRBD1. The CDR3 is CSTTGSHEQYF. CDR3 nucleotide sequence: TGCAGTACGACAGGGTCTCACGAGCAGTACTTC.